Listed below are T cell receptor beta chains from one sample, sequenced in a study of tumor-infiltrating lymphocytes in primary liver carcinoma. MiXCR was run by TCRdb on the multiplex PCR reads, yielding one entry per CDR3 protein. This table has 55,000 to 65,000 distinct CDR3 sequences, over 65% appearing once. Sequencing used liver tumor tissue from sampling region 2. The receptors originated from a man between 40 and 49 years old with primary liver carcinoma and hepatitis B virus infection. Both conserved end residues are part of each CDR3. The order of the fields is clone size, D gene, V gene, CDR3 protein. The D gene is left open where the match is weak. Clone size is given for some rows only: seen once, a few or many times, or a class if the clone is expanded.

.	TRBD1	TRBV11-2	CASSERDRHTDMQYF
.	TRBD1	TRBV11-2	CASSLGADRAYEQYF
.	.	TRBV11-2	CANCLTAGVSGETQYF
few	TRBD2	TRBV9	CASSLGTSGRHEQFF
.	.	TRBV6-2/TRBV6-3	CASSYPEPWPDTIYF
.	TRBD1	TRBV6-1	CASRTYGTGRTTQYF
.	.	TRBV11-2	CASSLDYRHWSADTQYF
.	TRBD2	TRBV5-6	CASSFPGLVYEQYF
few	TRBD2	TRBV6-1	CASMELAGVSTDTQYF
.	.	TRBV5-1	CASSLTTDTRYF
.	.	TRBV29-1	CTVRAGGFNHPQHF
few	.	TRBV28	CASSLFSLSGTEAFF
once	.	TRBV2	CPSTLNRAANQPQHF
few	TRBD2	TRBV6-5	CVSNPGLVGTDTQYF
.	.	TRBV12-3/TRBV12-4	CSSSFGQGSNQRQHF
.	.	TRBV4-3	CVSSQGLGEIQYF
.	.	TRBV6-5	CDSSYGGRGHTYEQCF
.	TRBD1	TRBV11-2	CASSGGQGLVHEQYF
.	TRBD2	TRBV6-5	CASNPSGSSTYTQYF
many	TRBD2	TRBV7-9	CASSLLAVNYNEQFF
.	TRBD2	TRBV11-1	CASNLISSGNSYNDQFF
.	.	TRBV7-9	CASSLPYQGTKTNDQFF
many	.	TRBV10-3	CAIRDRYNEQFF
.	TRBD2	TRBV24-1	CATSDIEGASGISEQFF
.	.	TRBV7-9	CASSLTYQGSKTNEQFF
few	TRBD2	TRBV4-2	CVSSPSWTSLAAFGETQYF
many	TRBD1	TRBV28	CASSPMTGGETQYF
.	.	TRBV4-1	CASSQDRRLEVLAGELFF
.	.	TRBV11-2	CASNLVRDSEAFF
many	TRBD1	TRBV10-3	CAITEQRTGAYEQYF
.	.	TRBV29-1	CSAVKVLNTEAFF
medium-sized	.	TRBV11-3	CASSLEWGEQFF
.	TRBD1	TRBV10-3	CAIGGTDNSPLHF
.	TRBD2	TRBV5-6	CASRIGRERAVGELFF
.	.	TRBV6-2/TRBV6-3	CASGPPGETQYF
.	TRBD1	TRBV12-3/TRBV12-4	CASSVGTGGVYGYSF
.	.	TRBV5-4	CASSRDGNSNQPQHF
.	.	TRBV12-3/TRBV12-4	CASSLSGVETHYF
.	TRBD1	TRBV29-1	CSVQGDRGQSETQYF
.	TRBD2	TRBV6-5	CASSYGTSGTYERYF
.	.	TRBV12-3/TRBV12-4	CASRIRINTGALF
many	TRBD1	TRBV6-5	CASSIGQGTGELFF
many	.	TRBV29-1	CSVGRGWGMNTEAFF
.	TRBD1	TRBV11-2	CASGLEDRGGQSQHF
.	TRBD2	TRBV4-2	CASSQVSLAGGPLRSSYEQYF
.	TRBD2	TRBV12-3/TRBV12-4	CASSLGLPGLQGKQYF
.	.	TRBV6-2/TRBV6-3	CASSFTGDYQETQYF
.	.	TRBV7-8	CARSLSYEQHF
.	.	TRBV6-5	CARTPGFRGYAF
few	TRBD2	TRBV29-1	CSVYLTAGRKTQYF
.	.	TRBV11-2	CVSTKGVEQYF
.	TRBD1	TRBV11-2	CTSSLTWGQGAPWANYGYTF
.	TRBD1	TRBV5-4	CAISLTGSKNIEAFF